Below are 18 T cell receptor beta chains sequenced from a single sample in a study of blood T cells in healthy people across ages. A J-beta primer mix and a sample-barcoded 5' primer were used in a second PCR of about 7 to 12 cycles. TCRdb recomputed calls from the 5' RACE reads with MiXCR, one row per CDR3 protein. The data hold some 920,000 distinct CDR3 sequences, with roughly 51% observed a single time. The sample taken for sequencing was blood. These receptors were collected from a woman in her sixties or seventies in good health.

This clonotype was seen a handful of times. The J gene is TRBJ2-5, the V gene TRBV28, with no clear D. V was clipped by 1 base and J by 0 bases, with 9 bases between them. Germline V lookup: CDR1 MDHEN, CDR2 SYDVKM. The CDR3 length is 15 residues. The CDR3 loop reads CASSLFPANQETQYF. The CDR3 DNA is TGTGCCAGCAGTTTATTCCCAGCCAACCAAGAGACCCAGTACTTC.

This clonotype was found once. The chain recombines TRBV7-2 with TRBJ1-1; D unclear. This CDR3 comprises 15 residues. Trimming removed 7 bases at V and 4 bases at J, with 19 bases between. Germline-derived CDR1 and CDR2 are SGHTA and FQGNSA. CDR3 residues: CASTTGGYWVTEAFF. The CDR3 DNA is TGTGCCAGCACCACCGGAGGATATTGGGTCACTGAAGCTTTCTTT. The complete variable domain, with remaining parts taken from reference TRBV7-2 and TRBJ1-1, reads GAGVSQSPSNKVTEKGKDVELRCDPISGHTALYWYRQSLGQGLEFLIYFQGNSAPDKSGLPSDRFSAERTGGSVSTLTIQRTQQEDSAVYLCASTTGGYWVTEAFFGQGTRLTVV.

V usage is TRBV20-1 and J usage is TRBJ2-3, with 8 bases fitting TRBD2. CDR3 length equals 15 residues. Germline V CDR1 and CDR2: DFQATT, SNEGSKA (reference sequence). The J segment lost 5 bases and the V segment lost 5 bases, leaving 12 bases of the junction unmatched. CDR3 amino acids: CSASPSGRKGDTQYF. The DNA for the CDR3 is TGCAGTGCTTCCCCAAGCGGGAGAAAGGGAGATACGCAGTATTTT.

This clonotype was found a few times. V gene TRBV12-3 or TRBV12-4 combines with J gene TRBJ1-2, with D uncertain. This CDR3 contains 12 residues. The germline V and J ends were trimmed by 0 bases and 7 bases, with 6 bases remaining between them. The CDR3 sequence: CASSLALFGYTF. The DNA of the CDR3 is TGTGCCAGCAGTTTAGCGCTTTTTGGCTACACCTTC.

There are a few counts of this clonotype. One end of the junction varies from germline; a read error may be responsible. The chain is built from TRBV4-2 and TRBJ2-5; TRBD1 agrees at 12 bases. CDR3 length: 15 residues. Germline V CDR1 and CDR2: LGHNA, YNFKEQ. The CDR3 loop is CTSGPGTGGIETQYF. CDR3 nucleotides: TGTACCAGCGGGCCCGGGACAGGGGGCATAGAGACCCAGTACTTC.

This clonotype was seen repeatedly, ten times or more. The chain joins TRBV21-1 to TRBJ2-7; the DNA was not compared with TRBD2, the D call given in the table. TRBV21-1 is classified as a pseudogene. This CDR3 has 22 residues. The CDR3 DNA reads TGTGCCAGCAGCGAAGGAAACACCGGGACTAGCGGGAGTAGGTTATTGGCCTACGAGCAGTACTTC. It encodes CASSEGNTGTSGSRLLAYEQYF.

The V and J genes are TRBV5-1 and TRBJ2-3; TRBD2 is a possible D gene (7 bases). The CDR3 sequence is 16 residues long. Trimming took off 3 bases at V and 3 bases at J, with 17 bases between the two ends. CDR1 is SGHRS and CDR2 is YFSETQ in the germline V gene. The DNA of the CDR3 is TGCGCCAGCAGCTCCCTTTCGGGGGGCAGTACAGATACGCAGTATTTT. Amino acids: CASSSLSGGSTDTQYF. The entire variable domain, with the rest obtained from reference TRBV5-1 and TRBJ2-3, is as follows: KAGVTQTPRYLIKTRGQQVTLSCSPISGHRSVSWYQQTPGQGLQFLFEYFSETQRNKGNFPGRFSGRQFSNSRSEMNVSTLELGDSALYLCASSSLSGGSTDTQYFGPGTRLTVL.

This chain joins TRBV3-1 and TRBJ1-1, with 11 bases fitting TRBD1. The ends lost 4 bases at V and 2 bases at J; junction bases unmatched: 6. The CDR3 runs to 16 residues. The V gene's germline CDR1 is LGHDT and CDR2 YNNKEL (reference sequence). CDR3 nucleotides: TGTGCCAGCAGCCCAGGGACAGGGGGACCTAACACTGAAGCTTTCTTT. Protein sequence: CASSPGTGGPNTEAFF.

V and J are TRBV6-2 or TRBV6-3 and TRBJ2-3; 7 bases align to TRBD2. V shed 6 bases, J shed 4 bases, and the junction held 10 bases outside the gene matches. The germline V gene encodes CDR1 MNHEY and CDR2 SVGEGT. The CDR3 runs to 15 residues. For the CDR3, the DNA is TGTGCCAGCAGCAAGGGAGCGGGAATTTCAGATACGCAGTATTTT. As protein: CASSKGAGISDTQYF.

The V call is TRBV29-1, the J call TRBJ1-5; 7 nucleotides align to TRBD1. The CDR3 covers 13 residues. Germline CDR1 is SQVTM and CDR2 is ANQGSEA. V dropped 4 bases and J dropped 5; count of bases not matched to a gene: 5. The CDR3 DNA reads TGCAGCGTTGGACAGGGATCAGATCAGCCCCAGCATTTT. Its protein is CSVGQGSDQPQHF.

This chain connects TRBV20-1 to TRBJ2-7; 13 bases map to TRBD2. CDR3 length: 15 residues. After removal of 3 bases from V and 5 bases from J, the junction contained 7 bases not matched to a gene. Germline CDR1 and CDR2: DFQATT and SNEGSKA (reference sequence). DNA for the CDR3: TGCAGTGCTAGGAGACTAGCGGGGGGCCACCACGAGCAGTACTTC. It codes for CSARRLAGGHHEQYF.

The table lists this clonotype with a few counts. The rearrangement joins TRBV7-8 to TRBJ1-1; no clear D. Trimming took 4 bases from V and 4 from J, leaving 10 bases between them. Germline CDR1 and CDR2: SGHVS and FQNEAQ. There are 13 residues in the CDR3. The CDR3 DNA follows: TGTGCCAGCAGCTCCACCTCTGGCACTGAAGCTTTCTTT. Translating gives CASSSTSGTEAFF.

This clonotype was observed a few times. The CDR3 DNA follows: TGTGCCAGCAGCCGGGGGACAGGAATCTACGAGCAGTACTTC. The encoded protein is CASSRGTGIYEQYF. The chain uses TRBV13 and TRBJ2-7, with 8 bases fitting TRBD1. V lost 5 bases to trimming and J lost 3 bases; unmatched junction nucleotides: 6. The CDR3 length is 14 residues. Germline V gene lookup returns CDR1 PRHDT and CDR2 FYEKMQ (reference sequence).

V and J are TRBV20-1 and TRBJ2-3; D is unclear. V gave up 1 base and J gave up 2 bases, with 13 bases separating them. The CDR3 totals 15 residues. Germline-derived CDR1 and CDR2 are DFQATT and SNEGSKA (reference sequence). The CDR3 nucleotides read TGCAGTGCTAGAGTCAAGAGTTTTGCCACAGATACGCAGTATTTT. Protein product: CSARVKSFATDTQYF.

This clonotype has a handful of counts. This chain uses TRBV4-2 with TRBJ2-7; no clear D gene. V gave up 5 bases and J gave up 1 base, with 15 bases separating them. The germline V gene encodes CDR1 LGHNA and CDR2 YNFKEQ. The CDR3 loop spans 15 amino acids. CDR3 nucleotides: TGTGCCAGCAGCAGGGTGCAGACTTCTTCCTACGAGCAGTACTTC. The encoded protein is CASSRVQTSSYEQYF.

This clonotype was seen once. This chain links TRBV28 with TRBJ1-2; D is perhaps TRBD1 (5 bases). The germline V gene encodes CDR1 MDHEN and CDR2 SYDVKM. V gave up 5 bases and J gave up 5 bases, with 12 bases separating them. The CDR3 is 13 amino acids. The DNA of the CDR3 is TGTGCCAGCAGTAGGGACCTGGAGTATGGCTACACCTTC. This sequence encodes CASSRDLEYGYTF.

CDR3 region: CASITNSARDYNEQFF. CDR3 bases: TGTGCCAGCATCACTAACTCAGCTAGGGATTACAATGAGCAGTTCTTC. This chain uses TRBV7-2 with TRBJ2-1, with D unclear. V lost 7 bases, J lost 4 bases, and 20 bases lay in between. Per the germline V gene, CDR1 is SGHTA and CDR2 is FQGNSA. The CDR3 sequence is 16 residues long.

The chain has TRBV29-1 and TRBJ1-1; tentatively, D is TRBD1 (5 bases). The CDR3 extends over 13 amino acids. The V gene's germline CDR1 is SQVTM and CDR2 ANQGSEA. The germline V and J ends were trimmed by 4 bases and 1 base, with 10 bases remaining between them. In nucleotides, the CDR3 is TGCAGCGTTGTTTCCGACAGGAACACTGAAGCTTTCTTT. Residues: CSVVSDRNTEAFF.